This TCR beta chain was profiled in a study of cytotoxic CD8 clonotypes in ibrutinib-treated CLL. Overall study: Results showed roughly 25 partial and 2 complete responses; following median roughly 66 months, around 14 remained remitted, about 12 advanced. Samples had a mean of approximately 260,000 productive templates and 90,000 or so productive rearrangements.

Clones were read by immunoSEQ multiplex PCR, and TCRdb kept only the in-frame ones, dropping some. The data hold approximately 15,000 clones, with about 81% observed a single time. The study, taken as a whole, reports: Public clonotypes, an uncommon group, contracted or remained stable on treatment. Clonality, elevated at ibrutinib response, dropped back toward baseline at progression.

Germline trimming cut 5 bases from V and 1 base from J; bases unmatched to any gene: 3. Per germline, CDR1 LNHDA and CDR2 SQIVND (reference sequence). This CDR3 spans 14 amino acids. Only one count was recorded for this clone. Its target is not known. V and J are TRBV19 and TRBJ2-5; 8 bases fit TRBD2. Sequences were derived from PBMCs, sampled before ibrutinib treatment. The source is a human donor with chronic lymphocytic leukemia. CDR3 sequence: CASSSLAGQETQYF. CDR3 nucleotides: TGTGCCAGTAGTTCCCTAGCGGGCCAAGAGACCCAGTACTTC.